A single sample is the source of the 30 T cell receptor beta chains below, sequenced in a study of cytomegalovirus exposure and HLA in healthy donors. Researchers ran the PCR with 60 Vbeta and 13 Jbeta primers. The data were produced by immunoSEQ multiplex PCR, yet TCRdb's version contains in-frame clones alone and is incomplete. The sample has about 150,000 clones, about three quarters seen once. The sample comprised PBMCs. Receptors were obtained from a woman between 45 and 65 years old in good health and CMV-seropositive.

The chain links TRBV5-1 to TRBJ2-5, with 9 bases lining up with TRBD1. V was clipped by 5 bases and J by 4 bases; unmatched bases: 6. The CDR3 is 14 amino acids. In germline, CDR1 is SGHRS, CDR2 YFSETQ. The CDR3 DNA reads as TGCGCCAGCAGGTACAGGGGGCGCGGAGAGACCCAGTACTTC. This gives the protein CASRYRGRGETQYF.

The J gene is TRBJ2-3, the V gene TRBV5-1; no clear D gene. Trimming removed 3 bases at V and 2 bases at J, with 10 bases between. The CDR3 runs to 14 residues. CDR1 and CDR2 (germline): SGHRS, YFSETQ. The DNA for the CDR3 is TGCGCCAGCAGCTCACCTGACTCCACAGATACGCAGTATTTT. Its translation: CASSSPDSTDTQYF.

The chain has TRBV18 and TRBJ2-2, with 10 nucleotides matching TRBD1. Looked up from germline, CDR1 is KGHSH and CDR2 is LQKENI. The V and J ends lost 1 base and 4 bases, in that order; junction bases with no gene match: 0. CDR3 length: 15 amino acids. CDR3 nucleotides: TGTGCCAGCTCACCACGGGACAGGGGCACCGGGGAGCTGTTTTTT. This sequence encodes CASSPRDRGTGELFF.

The chain recombines TRBV5-1 with TRBJ1-1; 8 nucleotides agree with TRBD1. This CDR3 contains 16 residues. V shed 0 bases and J 3 bases; nucleotides not matched to a gene: 7. Germline V gene lookup returns CDR1 SGHRS and CDR2 YFSETQ. DNA of the CDR3: TGCGCCAGCAGCTTGGGCGACGGACAGGGTGACACTGAAGCTTTCTTT. It yields the protein CASSLGDGQGDTEAFF. The complete variable domain, with remaining parts taken from reference TRBV5-1 and TRBJ1-1, reads KAGVTQTPRYLIKTRGQQVTLSCSPISGHRSVSWYQQTPGQGLQFLFEYFSETQRNKGNFPGRFSGRQFSNSRSEMNVSTLELGDSALYLCASSLGDGQGDTEAFFGQGTRLTVV.

The chain has TRBV30 and TRBJ2-5; possibly TRBD1 for D (5 bases). The CDR3 spans 12 residues. V lost 2 bases and J 5 bases, leaving 9 bases between the germline ends. Germline V gives CDR1 GTSNPN, CDR2 SVGIG (reference sequence). The CDR3 region is CAWSRGVETQYF. CDR3 DNA sequence: TGTGCCTGGAGTAGGGGCGTGGAGACCCAGTACTTC.

This clone showed up just once. An end of the junction does not agree with germline; a read error may underlie this. The same CDR3 can be traced to other DNA sequences in this sample. V is TRBV6-6 and J is TRBJ2-5; a possible D gene is TRBD2 (6 bases). The CDR3 loop spans 15 amino acids. The germline gives CDR1 MNHNY, CDR2 SVGAGI (reference sequence). CDR3 residues: CASSRLVFAQETQYF. CDR3 sequence (DNA): TGTGCCAGCAGTCGACTAGTTTTTGCACAAGAGACTCAGTACTTC.

The CDR3 spells CSAMRGTSYNEQFF. For the CDR3, the DNA is TGCAGCGCAATGAGGGGGACCTCCTACAATGAGCAGTTCTTC. The rearrangement joins TRBV29-1 to TRBJ2-1; possibly TRBD1 for D (6 bases). V was clipped by 7 bases and J by 0 bases, with 13 bases between them. Germline values: CDR1 SQVTM, CDR2 ANQGSEA. The CDR3 runs 14 residues.

In its sample, this clone was seen once. The chain combines TRBV29-1 with TRBJ1-2; D is possibly TRBD1 (5 bases). Between the trimmed V and J ends, which lost 2 bases and 6 bases, there was a span of 16 bases. The CDR3 length is 14 residues. In germline, CDR1 is SQVTM, CDR2 ANQGSEA. The CDR3 region has the DNA TGCAGCGTTGAATCCCAGGGTGGGGTGGATGGCTACACCTTC. This codes for CSVESQGGVDGYTF.

V usage is TRBV5-5 and J usage is TRBJ2-1; 7 bases match TRBD1. The CDR3 consists of 15 residues. V was clipped by 2 bases and J by 4 bases; unmatched bases: 6. Germline V CDR1 and CDR2: SGHKS, YYEKEE (reference sequence). The CDR3 spells CASSLIDREYNEQFF. The CDR3 DNA sequence: TGTGCCAGCAGCTTAATAGACAGGGAATACAATGAGCAGTTCTTC.

V gene TRBV7-9 combines with J gene TRBJ2-5; 7 bases map to TRBD1. Germline V gives CDR1 SEHNR, CDR2 FQNEAQ (reference sequence). There are 15 residues in the CDR3. The V segment lost 2 bases and the J segment 1 base; nucleotides outside the gene matches: 4. This CDR3 reads CASSLRGTAQETQYF. The CDR3 nucleotides are TGTGCCAGCAGCTTAAGGGGGACAGCCCAAGAGACCCAGTACTTC.

The chain recombines TRBV19 with TRBJ1-4; tentatively, D is TRBD1 (6 bases). The CDR3 is 15 residues long. The germline CDR1 and CDR2 sequences are LNHDA and SQIVND (reference sequence). Trimming took off 6 bases at V and 7 bases at J, with 18 bases between the two ends. CDR3 in DNA: TGTGCCAGTAGCCCCACAGGGTACCGTTTTGAAAAACTGTTTTTT. Amino acid sequence: CASSPTGYRFEKLFF.

The V and J genes are TRBV10-3 and TRBJ1-3; D is undetermined. With 3 bases removed from V and 0 bases from J, the gap between germline ends came to 15 bases. The CDR3 has 17 residues. Germline V gives CDR1 ENHRY, CDR2 SYGVKD. DNA of the CDR3: TGTGCCATCAGTGAACCCAAGGGAGGAAGCTCTGGAAACACCATATATTTT. Protein product: CAISEPKGGSSGNTIYF.

The chain recombines TRBV28 with TRBJ1-2; D might be TRBD1 (5 bases). The CDR3 has 12 amino acids. Germline values: CDR1 MDHEN, CDR2 SYDVKM. V gave up 6 bases and J gave up 7 bases, with 12 bases separating them. This CDR3 is CASRAAGFGYTF. The CDR3, as DNA: TGTGCCAGCAGAGCCGCAGGGTTTGGCTACACCTTC.

CDR3 nucleotide sequence: TGTGCCAGCAGCTTGGAGACACCAGAGACCCAGTACTTC. The encoded protein is CASSLETPETQYF. The chain joins TRBV5-6 to TRBJ2-5, with D uncertain. In germline, CDR1 is SGHDT, CDR2 YYEEEE. Between the trimmed V and J ends, which lost 0 bases and 4 bases, there was a span of 7 bases. The CDR3 covers 13 residues.

The V and J genes are TRBV19 and TRBJ1-2; D is unclear. The ends were cut back, 8 bases at V and 7 bases at J, with 17 bases in the middle. Per the germline V gene, CDR1 is LNHDA and CDR2 is SQIVND (reference sequence). CDR3 length: 13 amino acids. The CDR3 here is CASSPQAGGGYTF. The CDR3 nucleotides are TGTGCCAGTTCCCCTCAGGCAGGAGGTGGCTACACCTTC.

This chain uses TRBV23-1 with TRBJ2-1, with 9 bases that match TRBD1. TRBV23-1 is an ORF, with its function uncertain. V shed 6 bases, J shed 4 bases, and the junction held 10 bases outside the gene matches. The CDR3 length is 16 residues. The CDR3 nucleotides read TGCGCCAGCAGAATTGTCCCGGGACAGGGATACAATGAGCAGTTCTTC. It is translated as CASRIVPGQGYNEQFF.

The gene calls are TRBV10-3 and TRBJ1-3; no clear D. The CDR3 runs to 16 residues. Germline CDR1 ENHRY, CDR2 SYGVKD. V was shortened by 0 bases and J by 0 bases, with 9 bases between the two germline ends. The CDR3 protein is CAISESELSSGNTIYF. The CDR3 DNA follows: TGTGCCATCAGTGAGTCGGAGTTATCCTCTGGAAACACCATATATTTT.

The J gene is TRBJ1-2, the V gene TRBV12-5; D unclear. CDR3 length equals 13 residues. Germline V gives CDR1 LGHNT, CDR2 FRNRAP. Trimming stripped 6 bases from V and 8 bases from J, with 16 bases between. The CDR3 sequence: CASGSYLSWGYTF. DNA of the CDR3: TGTGCTAGTGGGAGTTATCTTTCTTGGGGCTACACCTTC.

Only a few counts were recorded for this clone. The chain has TRBV5-1 and TRBJ1-1; D is uncertain. V lost 0 bases and J lost 1, with 7 bases in between. CDR1 and CDR2 from the germline V gene are SGHRS and YFSETQ. The CDR3 sequence is 14 residues long. CDR3 nucleotide sequence: TGCGCCAGCAGCTTGGGACACACGAACACTGAAGCTTTCTTT. Its translation is CASSLGHTNTEAFF.

The rearrangement uses TRBV9 and TRBJ2-1; 7 positions match TRBD2. The V segment lost 4 bases and the J segment 8 bases; nucleotides outside the gene matches: 12. The V gene's germline CDR1 is SGDLS and CDR2 YYNGEE. The CDR3 is 15 amino acids. CDR3 nucleotide sequence: TGTGCCAGCAGCCCAAGCGGGACCCATCATTATGAGCAGTTCTTC. Its protein is CASSPSGTHHYEQFF.

V gene TRBV11-3 combines with J gene TRBJ2-1; 9 nucleotides line up with TRBD2. V shed 5 bases, J shed 8 bases, and the junction held 10 bases outside the gene matches. The V gene's germline CDR1 is SGHNT and CDR2 YENEEA. The CDR3 extends over 15 amino acids. The CDR3: CASSRGGTSIDEQFF. The DNA for the CDR3 is TGTGCCAGCAGCCGTGGGGGGACTAGCATCGATGAGCAGTTCTTC.

The chain has TRBV19 and TRBJ2-7, with unresolved D. V lost 4 bases, J lost 2 bases, and 9 bases lay in between. The length of the CDR3 is 13 residues. Per germline, CDR1 LNHDA and CDR2 SQIVND (reference sequence). In DNA, the CDR3 is TGTGCCAGTAGTAACGGCGGCACCTACGAGCAGTACTTC. Translation gives CASSNGGTYEQYF. Full variable domain (outside the CDR3, taken from reference TRBV19 and TRBJ2-7): DGGITQSPKYLFRKEGQNVTLSCEQNLNHDAMYWYRQDPGQGLRLIYYSQIVNDFQKGDIAEGYSVSREKKESFPLTVTSAQKNPTAFYLCASSNGGTYEQYFGPGTRLTVT.

This clone was recorded once. The chain has TRBV5-6 and TRBJ1-2, with 8 bases that match TRBD1. V shed 4 bases, J shed 4 bases, and the junction held 3 bases outside the gene matches. The CDR3 contains 13 residues. Germline V CDR1 and CDR2: SGHDT, YYEEEE. CDR3 sequence: CASSRDRGYGYTF. Here the CDR3 DNA reads TGTGCCAGCAGCCGAGACAGGGGCTATGGCTACACCTTC.

The chain carries TRBV12-2 and TRBJ2-2; the DNA was not compared with TRBD2, the D call given in the table. TRBV12-2 is a pseudogene locus. The length of the CDR3 is 24 residues. Written as DNA, the CDR3 is TGTGCAAGTCGCCCCCGCAAACGCGGTAGGAAAATACCGCCGGGACTAGCGGCGGCCGGGGAGCTGTTTTTT. This codes for CASRPRKRGRKIPPGLAAAGELFF.

Comments on this clone: At one end, the junction sequence differs from germline, possibly due to a read error. The J gene is TRBJ2-4, the V gene TRBV29-1; D uncertain. Germline loops: CDR1 SQVTM, CDR2 ANQGSEA. CDR3 size: 12 residues. Written as DNA, the CDR3 is TGCAGCGTTGAAAGAGCCAAAAACAGTCAGTACTTC. Its protein is CSVERAKNSQYF.

The rearrangement uses TRBV1 and TRBJ2-3; the DNA was not compared with TRBD2, the D call given in the table. TRBV1 is described as a pseudogene. This CDR3 is built from 16 residues. The CDR3 DNA is TGCACCAGCAGCCAAGGCGGGGATCCTAGCACAGATACGCAGTATTTT. Amino acids: CTSSQGGDPSTDTQYF.

This sequence joins TRBV2 and TRBJ2-6, with TRBD1 identical over 7 bases. The ends lost 5 bases at V and 4 bases at J; junction bases unmatched: 5. The CDR3 runs 15 residues. Germline CDR1 SNHLY, CDR2 FYNNEI. The CDR3 DNA reads TGTGCCAGCAGTAGTACAGGGGTGGGGGCCAACGTCCTGACTTTC. Translation: CASSSTGVGANVLTF.

The J gene is TRBJ2-3, the V gene TRBV9; 9 bases agree with TRBD2. This CDR3 spans 17 amino acids. V lost 0 bases to trimming and J lost 0 bases; unmatched junction nucleotides: 5. Germline CDR1 SGDLS, CDR2 YYNGEE. In DNA form, the CDR3 reads TGTGCCAGCAGCGTAGCTCCCGGGACTAGCAGCACAGATACGCAGTATTTT. It yields the protein CASSVAPGTSSTDTQYF.

The chain links TRBV18 to TRBJ2-5; TRBD2 might be the D (10 bases). The CDR3 sequence is 15 residues long. Germline V gene sequence: CDR1 KGHSH, CDR2 LQKENI. V was shortened by 4 bases and J by 5 bases, with 17 bases between the two germline ends. CDR3 residues: CASSQLAGTGETQYF. The CDR3 nucleotides read TGTGCCAGCTCACAACTAGCGGGGACAGGGGAGACCCAGTACTTC.

The chain couples TRBV7-2 to TRBJ2-4, with 8 bases matching TRBD2. There are 19 residues in the CDR3. Germline CDR1 SGHTA, CDR2 FQGNSA. Trimming took 3 bases from V and 1 from J; bases not matched to a gene: 14. CDR3 in amino acids: CASSLYESGRVGAKNIQYF. In nucleotides, the CDR3 is TGTGCCAGCAGCTTGTACGAAAGCGGGAGAGTTGGGGCCAAAAACATTCAGTACTTC.